Below, 16 T cell receptor beta chains from the same sample are listed, as sequenced in a study of T-cell memory formation after mild COVID-19. TCRdb reprocessed the 5' RACE reads via MiXCR and lists one record per CDR3 protein. The table lists 140,000 to 150,000 distinct CDR3 sequences, around 5.8% of them singletons, with about 2% in the top ten. The specimen sequenced was PBMCs or a T cell subset sorted from them (not recorded which). Receptor source: an adult woman who had mild COVID-19 (a few samples of this study predate the infection). Cell type and time point are not known.

The V call is TRBV7-6, the J call TRBJ2-7; 7 bases match TRBD1. CDR1 is SGHVS, CDR2 FNYEAQ, per germline. The V segment lost 8 bases and the J segment 0 bases; nucleotides outside the gene matches: 7. The CDR3 is 14 residues long. CDR3 amino acids: CASSGQISSYEQYF. DNA of the CDR3: TGTGCCAGCTCGGGACAGATAAGCTCCTACGAGCAGTACTTC.

The sample holds many counts of this clonotype. This chain links TRBV12-3 or TRBV12-4 with TRBJ2-3; either TRBD1 or TRBD2 may fit D (5 bases each). The V and J ends lost 7 bases and 0 bases respectively, with 14 bases between them. The CDR3 is 15 amino acids. CDR3 protein: CASTRVGPSTDTQYF. The CDR3 bases are TGTGCCAGCACCCGGGTGGGACCTAGCACAGATACGCAGTATTTT.

This chain links TRBV11-3 with TRBJ2-7; D possibly corresponds to TRBD1 (5 bases). The CDR3 is 16 residues long. V lost 4 bases and J 5 bases, leaving 21 bases between the germline ends. Looked up from germline, CDR1 is SGHNT and CDR2 is YENEEA. CDR3 sequence (DNA): TGTGCCAGCAGCTCACCATGGGGCCGTCGACAGAACGAGCAGTACTTC. It is translated as CASSSPWGRRQNEQYF.

This clonotype showed up just a few times. The rearrangement links TRBV12-3 or TRBV12-4 to TRBJ2-6; TRBD1 or TRBD2 may be the D gene (5 bases each). This CDR3 has 18 residues. Trimming took off 6 bases at V and 0 bases at J, with 18 bases between the two ends. The CDR3 region has the DNA TGTGCCAGCAGCCCTCCGGGGACCCTCAGCTCTGGGGCCAACGTCCTGACTTTC. This codes for CASSPPGTLSSGANVLTF.

This clonotype showed up just a few times. CDR3 bases: TGTGCCAGCAGCGGGGATATTCTTGATACGCAGTATTTT. Encoded protein: CASSGDILDTQYF. The chain has TRBV9 and TRBJ2-3; D is unclear. The CDR3 spans 13 residues. Looked up from germline, CDR1 is SGDLS and CDR2 is YYNGEE. The ends were cut back, 3 bases at V and 6 bases at J, with 11 bases in the middle. Complete variable domain (other parts from reference TRBV9 and TRBJ2-3): DSGVTQTPKHLITATGQRVTLRCSPRSGDLSVYWYQQSLDQGLQFLIQYYNGEERAKGNILERFSAQQFPDLHSELNLSSLELGDSALYFCASSGDILDTQYFGPGTRLTVL.

This clonotype has a handful of counts. The chain couples TRBV24-1 to TRBJ2-7; D tentatively reads TRBD1 or TRBD2 (6 bases each). V lost 5 bases to trimming and J lost 5 bases, with 18 bases between them. The CDR3 is 15 amino acids. CDR1 and CDR2 from the germline V gene are KGHDR and SFDVKD. The CDR3: CATSGKGGFRNEQYF. The CDR3 region has the DNA TGTGCCACCAGTGGAAAGGGGGGATTCCGGAACGAGCAGTACTTC.

This clonotype came up many times. The genes are TRBV2 and TRBJ2-7; the D gene could be TRBD1 or TRBD2 (5 bases each). Germline-derived CDR1 and CDR2 are SNHLY and FYNNEI. Trimming took 7 bases from V and 0 from J, leaving 16 bases between them. The CDR3 is 15 residues long. CDR3 region: CASNIQGPSSYEQYF. The CDR3 DNA is TGTGCCAGCAATATCCAGGGACCCTCCTCCTACGAGCAGTACTTC.

The rearrangement uses TRBV29-1 and TRBJ2-4, with D possibly TRBD1 on 6 matching bases. Germline V CDR1 and CDR2: SQVTM, ANQGSEA. The ends were cut back, 6 bases at V and 2 bases at J, with 17 bases in the middle. This CDR3 contains 15 residues. In DNA, the CDR3 is TGCAGCGTCGCTACAGGGCTGGATACCAAAAACATTCAGTACTTC. Encoded protein: CSVATGLDTKNIQYF.

This clonotype was counted ten times or more. This chain uses TRBV9 with TRBJ2-7, with a tentative D call TRBD1 (6 bases). Germline CDR1 is SGDLS and CDR2 is YYNGEE. V lost 4 bases to trimming and J lost 0 bases, with 14 bases between them. This CDR3 contains 15 residues. DNA for the CDR3: TGTGCCAGCAGCAAACAGGGTGGGGTCTCCTACGAGCAGTACTTC. It specifies CASSKQGGVSYEQYF.

This clonotype came up many times. This sequence joins TRBV7-2 and TRBJ2-1; 12 bases match TRBD2. CDR1 and CDR2 (germline): SGHTA, FQGNSA. After removal of 5 bases from V and 5 bases from J, the junction contained 16 bases not matched to a gene. This CDR3 is 19 amino acids long. CDR3 DNA sequence: TGTGCCAGCAGCCCATTCCCCGTCACTAGCGGGAGGTGGAACAATGAGCAGTTCTTC. It specifies CASSPFPVTSGRWNNEQFF.

This clonotype was recorded at least ten times. The chain uses TRBV5-5 and TRBJ1-6, with D possibly being TRBD1 (6 bases). V shed 4 bases and J shed 7 bases, with 9 bases lying between them. The germline V gene has CDR1 SGHKS and CDR2 YYEKEE (reference sequence). The CDR3 covers 13 residues. This chain's CDR3 is CASSRDTNSPLHF. The CDR3 DNA reads TGTGCCAGCAGCCGGGACACCAATTCACCCCTCCACTTT.

This clonotype was detected many times. The rearrangement links TRBV9 to TRBJ2-2; possible D gene TRBD2, 6 bases. Trimming took 0 bases from V and 6 from J, leaving 12 bases between them. The germline V gene has CDR1 SGDLS and CDR2 YYNGEE. The CDR3 length is 15 residues. The CDR3, as DNA: TGTGCCAGCAGCGTAGACCCTATAGCGGCCGGGGAGCTGTTTTTT. The encoded protein is CASSVDPIAAGELFF.

This clonotype was counted ten times or more. The chain combines TRBV2 with TRBJ2-3; TRBD2 might be the D (6 bases). V was cut by 5 bases and J by 5 bases, with 14 bases left in between. CDR1 is SNHLY, CDR2 FYNNEI, per germline. The CDR3 loop spans 14 amino acids. CDR3 loop: CASSRGVGGDTQYF. The DNA for the CDR3 is TGTGCCAGCAGTAGGGGTGTGGGAGGAGATACGCAGTATTTT.

In this sample, this clonotype turned up a few times. The rearrangement uses TRBV18 and TRBJ1-6; 8 bases line up with TRBD1. CDR3 length: 15 residues. Germline V gene data show CDR1 as KGHSH and CDR2 as LQKENI. Germline trimming cut 1 base from V and 6 bases from J; bases unmatched to any gene: 2. CDR3 amino acids: CASSPLDRANSPLHF. The CDR3 nucleotides read TGTGCCAGCTCACCACTGGACAGGGCTAATTCACCCCTCCACTTT.

CDR3 bases: TGTGCCAGCAGCCCCCCCGGACTAGCGGGAGGTCAGGCAGATACGCAGTATTTT. The encoded protein is CASSPPGLAGGQADTQYF. V and J are TRBV3-1 and TRBJ2-3; 14 bases match TRBD2. CDR3 length: 18 amino acids. Germline loops: CDR1 LGHDT, CDR2 YNNKEL (reference sequence). After removal of 4 bases from V and 4 bases from J, the junction contained 10 bases not matched to a gene.

This clonotype was recorded at least ten times. V and J are TRBV12-3 or TRBV12-4 and TRBJ2-3, with D unclear. Trimming left V 4 bases short and J 10 bases short, with 30 bases between. This CDR3 spans 18 amino acids. In nucleotides, the CDR3 is TGTGCCAGCAGTTCCGCTGACTCCACGGTGGGGATAAGACGGTCGCAGTATTTT. It is translated as CASSSADSTVGIRRSQYF.